This T cell receptor (beta chain) was obtained from a study of T-cell reconstitution after alpha-beta-depleted transplantation in children. Notes on the study in general: Several hundred rapidly expanded clones from non-depleted graft cells reportedly supplied alpha-beta T cells about two months post-transplant. A year had passed since transplant, and T-cell counts and diversity by then came mostly from newly produced T cells. From surviving recipient T cells and thymic progenitors came the high day-60 TCRbeta diversity observed in some patients.

Unique molecular identifiers were incorporated into the prepared TCRbeta library. MiXCR, applied by TCRdb to the PCR reads, yields one record per CDR3 protein. The data show 300,000 to 400,000 distinct CDR3 sequences, 16% seen once. Points on this clonotype: Its specificity is not known.

CDR3 length: 13 residues. CDR1 and CDR2 from the germline V gene are MDHEN and SYDVKM. The V gene lost 4 bases and the J gene lost 6 bases, with 13 bases spanning the gap. The V call is TRBV28, the J call TRBJ2-7; no clear D gene. The sequences come from PBMCs, mostly from graft donor cells, collected 360 days after TCRalphabeta/CD19-depleted stem cell transplant. The clonotype comes from a male patient aged 2 to 10 who had a stem cell transplant for acute lymphoblastic leukemia, so the T cells may come from the graft donor. CDR3 sequence (DNA): TGTGCCAGCAGTTACGTCCGCCGGCCCGAGCAGTACTTC. Translated: CASSYVRRPEQYF.